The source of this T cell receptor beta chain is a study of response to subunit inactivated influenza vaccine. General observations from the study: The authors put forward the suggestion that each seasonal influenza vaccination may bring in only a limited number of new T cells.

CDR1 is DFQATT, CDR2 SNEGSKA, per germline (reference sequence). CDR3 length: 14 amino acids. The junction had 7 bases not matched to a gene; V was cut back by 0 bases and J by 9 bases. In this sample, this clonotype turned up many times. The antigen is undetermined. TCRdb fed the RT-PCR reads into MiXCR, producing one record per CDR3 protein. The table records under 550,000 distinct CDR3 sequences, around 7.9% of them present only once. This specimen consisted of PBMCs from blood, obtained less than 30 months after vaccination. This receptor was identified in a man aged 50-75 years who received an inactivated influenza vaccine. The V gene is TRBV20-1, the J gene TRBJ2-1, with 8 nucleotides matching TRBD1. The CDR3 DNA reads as TGCAGTGCTAGAGATCCTAGGACAGGGAGTGAGCAGTTCTTC. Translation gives CSARDPRTGSEQFF.